These T cell receptor beta chains were read from a single sample in a study of CD8 T cells in acute hepatitis C reinfection. Generated by immunoSEQ multiplex PCR, the TCRdb table keeps only in-frame clones and is missing some. The repertoire includes tens of thousands of clones, 70% to 90% of them detected once, and 9.5% to 12% sits in the top ten. Source material: naive CD8+ T cells from PBMCs. The origin of the receptors is a woman under 30 who spontaneously cleared hepatitis C infection. CDR3s include the opening cysteine and the closing phenylalanine or tryptophan. The D gene is left open where the match is weak. Clone size is not always given. Where it is, it says once, few, many or a class for expanded clones.

v_gene,d_gene,abundance,len,j_gene,CDR3aa,CDR3nt
TRBV27,TRBD1,NA,14,TRBJ1-1,CASKTGAPNTEAFF,TGTGCCAGCAAAACAGGGGCCCCCAACACTGAAGCTTTCTTT
TRBV7-2,TRBD2,once,19,TRBJ2-1,CASSPWMLAGGSGYNEQFF,TGTGCCAGCAGCCCATGGATGCTAGCGGGAGGGTCGGGATACAATGAGCAGTTCTTC
TRBV6-5,NA,NA,13,TRBJ1-1,CASSYQLNTEAFF,TGTGCCAGCAGTTACCAGTTGAACACTGAAGCTTTCTTT
TRBV5-1,TRBD1,NA,15,TRBJ2-5,CASSIPGQGPETQYF,TGCGCCAGCAGCATTCCGGGACAGGGGCCAGAGACCCAGTACTTC
TRBV27,NA,NA,14,TRBJ2-2,CASTPEGVPGELFF,TGTGCCAGCACTCCCGAAGGGGTTCCCGGGGAGCTGTTTTTT
TRBV7-8,NA,NA,15,TRBJ2-3,CASSFPGDEADTQYF,TGTGCCAGCAGCTTCCCAGGGGATGAAGCAGATACGCAGTATTTT
TRBV27,NA,NA,15,TRBJ2-7,CASRPSPQGSYEQYF,TGTGCCAGCAGGCCTAGCCCTCAGGGCTCCTACGAGCAGTACTTC
TRBV27,TRBD1,once,14,TRBJ2-2,CASSSGQYTGELFF,TGTGCCAGCAGTTCGGGACAGTACACCGGGGAGCTGTTTTTT
TRBV27,NA,NA,15,TRBJ2-7,CASSPRESSSYEQYF,TGTGCCAGCAGTCCCCGGGAGTCAAGCTCCTACGAGCAGTACTTC
TRBV13,TRBD1,NA,12,TRBJ1-2,CASSVQGPGYTF,TGTGCCAGCAGCGTACAGGGGCCCGGCTACACCTTC
TRBV27,NA,NA,15,TRBJ2-7,CASSLLGHLSYEQYF,TGTGCCAGCAGTTTATTGGGACATCTATCCTACGAGCAGTACTTC
TRBV7-9,NA,NA,13,TRBJ2-5,CASSPEGQETQYF,TGTGCCAGCAGCCCGGAGGGCCAAGAGACCCAGTACTTC
TRBV25-1,TRBD2,NA,16,TRBJ2-1,CASSEYSGLTYNEQFF,TGTGCCAGCAGTGAGTATTCGGGACTAACATACAATGAGCAGTTCTTC
TRBV6-6,NA,NA,15,TRBJ2-2,CASSYTSERTGELFF,TGTGCCAGCAGTTACACGTCTGAACGCACCGGGGAGCTGTTTTTT
TRBV7-8,TRBD2,once,21,TRBJ2-3,CASSPPSTGGRTSGATDTQYF,TGTGCCAGCAGCCCCCCATCTACGGGCGGCCGAACTAGCGGGGCCACAGATACGCAGTATTTT
TRBV19,TRBD1,NA,14,TRBJ2-7,CASSMGQGPYEQYF,TGTGCCAGTAGTATGGGACAGGGGCCCTACGAGCAGTACTTC
TRBV29-1,NA,NA,11,TRBJ2-1,CSSRGFEGWFF,TGCAGCTCCCGGGGGTTTGAAGGGTGGTTCTTC
TRBV30,NA,NA,13,TRBJ1-1,CAWSVGGRTEAFF,TGTGCCTGGAGTGTGGGGGGGAGGACTGAAGCTTTCTTT
TRBV19,NA,once,16,TRBJ1-5,CASSIGVRGSSQPQHF,TGTGCCAGTAGTATTGGGGTTAGGGGATCAAGTCAGCCCCAGCATTTT
TRBV4-1,NA,NA,14,TRBJ1-1,CASSQGLLGTEAFF,TGCGCCAGCAGCCAAGGACTTCTTGGCACTGAAGCTTTCTTT
TRBV9,NA,NA,16,TRBJ2-7,CASSVGAGQGSYEQYF,TGTGCCAGCAGCGTAGGTGCAGGACAAGGATCCTACGAGCAGTACTTC
TRBV19,NA,NA,14,TRBJ2-5,CASRRTAYQETQYF,TGTGCCAGTAGGCGGACAGCGTATCAAGAGACCCAGTACTTC
TRBV6-5,NA,NA,15,TRBJ1-1,CASSLISAGNTEAFF,TGTGCCAGCAGCCTCATTTCCGCAGGAAACACTGAAGCTTTCTTT
TRBV25-1,NA,NA,13,TRBJ1-1,CASSDRDYTEAFF,TGTGCCAGCAGTGACAGGGATTACACTGAAGCTTTCTTT
TRBV9,NA,NA,18,TRBJ2-7,CASSGAPNAGTPSYEQYF,TGTGCCAGCAGCGGGGCACCCAACGCCGGGACACCATCATACGAGCAGTACTTC
TRBV11-2,TRBD2,NA,16,TRBJ2-5,CASTLVGTSEGETQYF,TGTGCCAGCACTTTGGTTGGAACTAGCGAGGGAGAGACCCAGTACTTC
TRBV4-1,NA,NA,15,TRBJ1-2,CASSQSGQVIYGYTF,TGCGCCAGCAGCCAAAGTGGGCAGGTGATTTATGGCTACACCTTC
TRBV5-1,NA,NA,13,TRBJ1-1,CATSHTGSTEAFF,TGCGCCACCTCCCATACAGGTTCCACTGAAGCTTTCTTT
TRBV9,TRBD2,NA,16,TRBJ2-7,CASSPVSGRAAAEQYF,TGTGCCAGCAGCCCCGTGAGCGGGAGGGCCGCGGCCGAGCAGTACTTC
TRBV6-4,NA,few,9,TRBJ2-7,CASRREQYF,TGTGCCAGCAGGAGGGAGCAGTACTTC
TRBV9,TRBD2,NA,16,TRBJ2-2,CASSSTSGSITGELFF,TGTGCCAGCAGCTCAACTAGCGGGAGTATCACCGGGGAGCTGTTTTTT
TRBV11-2,TRBD2,NA,15,TRBJ2-5,CASSPTTSGQETQYF,TGTGCCAGCAGCCCGACGACTAGCGGCCAAGAGACCCAGTACTTC
TRBV7-9,NA,once,12,TRBJ2-7,CASSPDHWEQYF,TGTGCCAGCAGCCCGGACCACTGGGAGCAGTACTTC
TRBV7-9,TRBD1,NA,18,TRBJ1-4,CASSLENRGRLTNEKLFF,TGTGCCAGCAGCTTAGAAAACAGGGGGCGCCTCACTAATGAAAAACTGTTTTTT
TRBV13,NA,once,16,TRBJ1-6,CASSSTRSSYNSPLHF,TGTGCCAGCAGCTCGACCCGAAGCTCCTATAATTCACCCCTCCACTTT
TRBV27,NA,NA,13,TRBJ2-7,CASSLTRGNEQYF,TGTGCCAGCAGTTTAACCCGTGGGAACGAGCAGTACTTC
TRBV6-1,NA,once,14,TRBJ2-5,CASSDTVSQETQYF,TGTGCCAGCAGTGACACAGTTTCCCAAGAGACCCAGTACTTC
TRBV5-1,TRBD1,NA,17,TRBJ2-1,CASSFYPLDRGPSEQFF,TGCGCCAGCAGCTTTTATCCCCTCGACAGGGGGCCGAGTGAGCAGTTCTTC
TRBV5-5,NA,NA,15,TRBJ2-5,CASSLRGEVLETQYF,TGTGCCAGCAGCTTGCGAGGGGAGGTGTTGGAGACCCAGTACTTC
TRBV11-2,TRBD2,NA,20,TRBJ2-5,CASSLEMGGPPLADQETQYF,TGTGCCAGCAGCTTAGAGATGGGGGGACCGCCTCTAGCGGACCAAGAGACCCAGTACTTC
TRBV9,TRBD2,NA,18,TRBJ2-5,CASSVGGAGTSGTETQYF,TGTGCCAGCAGCGTAGGAGGTGCCGGGACTAGCGGGACAGAGACCCAGTACTTC
TRBV27,TRBD1,NA,14,TRBJ1-2,CASSPGGAIHGYTF,TGTGCCAGCAGTCCAGGGGGCGCGATACATGGCTACACCTTC
TRBV5-1,TRBD1,once,17,TRBJ2-7,CASSTRTGGEYYVEQYF,TGCGCCAGCAGCACACGGACAGGGGGGGAGTACTACGTGGAGCAGTACTTC
TRBV5-1,NA,NA,16,TRBJ2-3,CASSSAGAPGTDTQYF,TGCGCCAGCAGCTCCGCCGGAGCCCCTGGCACAGATACGCAGTATTTT
TRBV7-9,NA,NA,12,TRBJ2-1,CASRAQNNEQFF,TGTGCCAGCAGGGCACAGAACAATGAGCAGTTCTTC
TRBV5-1,NA,NA,14,TRBJ2-7,CASSLTHSSYEQYF,TGCGCCAGCAGCTTGACCCACAGCTCCTACGAGCAGTACTTC
TRBV5-1,TRBD2,NA,15,TRBJ2-1,CASSSTSGPYNEQFF,TGCGCCAGCAGCTCAACTAGCGGACCTTACAATGAGCAGTTCTTC
TRBV7-9,TRBD1,once,14,TRBJ2-7,CASSYRTGVYEQYF,TGTGCCAGCAGCTACAGGACAGGGGTCTACGAGCAGTACTTC
TRBV9,TRBD2,NA,15,TRBJ2-7,CASSVGSGSPYEQYF,TGTGCCAGCAGCGTGGGTAGCGGGAGCCCCTACGAGCAGTACTTC
TRBV11-2,NA,NA,13,TRBJ1-4,CASSFGSNEKLFF,TGTGCCAGCAGCTTCGGGAGCAATGAAAAACTGTTTTTT
TRBV27,NA,NA,14,TRBJ2-5,CASSFFSGEETQYF,TGTGCCAGCAGTTTTTTCTCAGGGGAAGAGACCCAGTACTTC
TRBV7-9,TRBD1,NA,14,TRBJ2-7,CASSPGDRVYEQYF,TGTGCCAGCAGCCCTGGGGACAGGGTCTACGAGCAGTACTTC